The 9 T cell receptor beta chains given below trace back to one sample, sequenced in a study of blood T cell repertoires in COVID-19. Clones were read by immunoSEQ multiplex PCR, and TCRdb kept only the in-frame ones, dropping some. The sample lists some 83,000 clones, 65% to 85% seen once, with approximately 5.8% in the top ten. What was sequenced was peripheral blood. These receptor sequences come from a man between 60 and 70 years old with active or convalescent COVID-19.

The chain joins TRBV10-1 to TRBJ2-7, with D possibly TRBD1 on 5 matching bases. The CDR3 contains 15 residues. The ends were cut back, 9 bases at V and 2 bases at J, with 20 bases in the middle. CDR1 and CDR2 (germline): WNHNN, SYGVQD (reference sequence). The CDR3 DNA reads as TGCGCCAGTTCTTGGCCAGGGTGGATTACCTACGAGCAGTACTTC. Protein: CASSWPGWITYEQYF.

The chain joins TRBV6-5 to TRBJ1-6; 8 bases map to TRBD1. Per the germline V gene, CDR1 is MNHEY and CDR2 is SVGAGI. V was pared by 2 bases and J by 4 bases, with 4 bases of the junction left unmatched. This CDR3 is 16 amino acids long. The CDR3 here is CASSYRQGAYNSPLHF. The CDR3 region has the DNA TGTGCCAGCAGTTACCGTCAGGGGGCTTATAATTCACCCCTCCACTTT.

This clone appeared once. The V call is TRBV5-1, the J call TRBJ2-3; D may be TRBD2 (5 bases). Germline CDR1 SGHRS, CDR2 YFSETQ. With 0 bases removed from V and 4 bases from J, the gap between germline ends came to 9 bases. There are 14 residues in the CDR3. The CDR3 region has the DNA TGCGCCAGCAGCTTGGCTAGCAGCGCAGATACGCAGTATTTT. Its protein product is CASSLASSADTQYF. The full variable domain, with the rest looked up from reference TRBV5-1 and TRBJ2-3, is KAGVTQTPRYLIKTRGQQVTLSCSPISGHRSVSWYQQTPGQGLQFLFEYFSETQRNKGNFPGRFSGRQFSNSRSEMNVSTLELGDSALYLCASSLASSADTQYFGPGTRLTVL.

The chain couples TRBV6-5 to TRBJ2-3; TRBD1 is a possible D gene (5 bases). V was clipped by 11 bases and J by 1 base, with 16 bases between them. Per germline, CDR1 MNHEY and CDR2 SVGAGI. This CDR3 region has 14 residues. For the CDR3, the DNA is TGTGCCCTCAAGGGCCAGGGTGGCACAGATACGCAGTATTTT. Its protein is CALKGQGGTDTQYF.

V usage is TRBV9 and J usage is TRBJ1-2; no firm D call. The CDR3 is 12 amino acids. The V gene's germline CDR1 is SGDLS and CDR2 YYNGEE. Trimming removed 4 bases at V and 4 bases at J, with 8 bases between. CDR3 DNA sequence: TGTGCCAGCAGCCATAGTAGCTATGGCTACACCTTC. It encodes CASSHSSYGYTF.

The J gene is TRBJ1-1, the V gene TRBV5-6; a weak D match, TRBD1 (5 bases). The CDR3 has 13 residues. Per the germline V gene, CDR1 is SGHDT and CDR2 is YYEEEE. Trimming took 6 bases from V and 3 from J, leaving 12 bases between them. DNA for the CDR3: TGTGCCAGCACCATCGACAGCTACACTGAAGCTTTCTTT. Its translation is CASTIDSYTEAFF.

The rearrangement uses TRBV6-5 and TRBJ1-2, with D perhaps TRBD1 (5 bases). The CDR3 covers 12 residues. V gave up 7 bases and J gave up 2 bases, with 8 bases separating them. The V gene's germline CDR1 is MNHEY and CDR2 SVGAGI. For the CDR3, the DNA is TGTGCCAGCAAGTGGGGCAACTATGGCTACACCTTC. Protein: CASKWGNYGYTF.

The chain links TRBV30 to TRBJ2-7, with 7 bases fitting TRBD2. Germline values: CDR1 GTSNPN, CDR2 SVGIG (reference sequence). The trim removed 3 bases at V and 0 bases at J, leaving 5 bases unmatched. The CDR3 has 14 amino acids. The CDR3 region has the DNA TGTGCCTGGAGCAATGGCGGGGGCTCCTACGAGCAGTACTTC. It specifies CAWSNGGGSYEQYF.

V gene TRBV6-4 combines with J gene TRBJ2-3; 8 bases align to TRBD2. CDR1 MRHNA and CDR2 SNTAGT come from the germline V gene. The junction had 16 bases not matched to a gene; V was cut back by 0 bases and J by 8 bases. The CDR3 runs to 18 residues. The CDR3: CASSDSRDGVAGPGTQYF. For the CDR3, the DNA is TGTGCCAGCAGTGACTCGAGGGACGGGGTAGCGGGGCCCGGTACGCAGTATTTT.